The subject of this entry is one TCR beta chain. Antigen specificity is unknown. These data come from a study of blood T cells in healthy people across ages. Study results and limitations: A roughly linear age-dependent decrease characterized TCR beta diversity per million T cells. Aged donors had fewer naive CD4+ cells and lower diversity than long-lived donors.

Combining a sample-barcoded 5' primer with a J-beta primer mix, a second PCR ran for roughly 7 to 12 cycles. Tagging of each cDNA molecule was performed by a template-switch adaptor with 12 random nucleotides. In TCRdb, the 5' RACE reads were re-called with MiXCR into one record per CDR3 protein. This repertoire shows 650,000 to 900,000 distinct CDR3 sequences, 60% to 80% found once; its top ten account for around a quarter. Investigators took about 10 milliliters of peripheral blood from every donor. The CDR3 has 16 amino acids. CDR1 and CDR2 from the germline V gene are MNHEY and SMNVEV (reference sequence). V dropped 3 bases and J dropped 0 bases, with 12 bases sitting between them.

V usage is TRBV27 and J usage is TRBJ1-3; TRBD1 is a possible D gene (5 bases). The source is a young man in good health. The specimen sequenced was blood. The CDR3 DNA reads as TGTGCCAGCAGTTTGGGACGCCCAAGCTCTGGAAACACCATATATTTT. Translating it yields CASSLGRPSSGNTIYF.